A selection of T cell receptor beta chains follows, all from one sample in a study of immune evolution from preneoplasia to lung adenocarcinoma. The protocol was immunoSEQ multiplex PCR, while the TCRdb copy is restricted to in-frame clones and leaves out a portion. The repertoire holds 7,000 to 9,000 clones, with around 83% as singletons. Material: FFPE minimally invasive lung adenocarcinoma tissue. Receptors were obtained from a person aged 70 to 79 with lung adenocarcinoma. CDR3s include the opening cysteine and the closing phenylalanine or tryptophan. A D gene is named only where the DNA matches it firmly. Expanded clones get a size class; other rows say once, few or many, or leave the size out.

D	V	size	J	CDR3	DNA
-	TRBV18	-	TRBJ1-5	CASSPQVNQPQHF	TGTGCCAGCTCACCACAGGTAAATCAGCCCCAGCATTTT
TRBD1	TRBV7-8	-	TRBJ2-7	CASSIGGTGGYYEQYF	TGTGCCAGCAGCATCGGGGGGACAGGGGGCTACTACGAGCAGTACTTC
TRBD1	TRBV30	-	TRBJ2-7	CAWSITGTGAEQYF	TGTGCCTGGAGCATAACCGGGACAGGGGCCGAGCAGTACTTC
-	TRBV7-9	-	TRBJ1-1	CASRPGGLGTEAFF	TGTGCCAGCAGGCCGGGGGGACTGGGGACTGAAGCTTTCTTT
-	TRBV6-1	-	TRBJ2-2	CASSERSWGATDTGELFF	TGTGCCAGCAGTGAAAGGAGTTGGGGGGCTACGGACACCGGGGAGCTGTTTTTT
-	TRBV6-5	-	TRBJ2-1	CASSYSTGREQFF	TGTGCCAGCAGTTACTCGACGGGGCGTGAGCAGTTCTTC
TRBD1	TRBV9	-	TRBJ1-4	CASSVGGQPNEKLFF	TGTGCCAGCAGCGTAGGGGGACAGCCGAATGAAAAACTGTTTTTT
-	TRBV7-3	-	TRBJ2-3	CASSLKHGDTQYF	TGTGCCAGCAGCTTAAAGCACGGAGATACGCAGTATTTT
-	TRBV2	-	TRBJ1-1	CASSEWNTEAFF	TGTGCCAGCAGCGAATGGAACACTGAAGCTTTCTTT
TRBD1	TRBV4-2	few	TRBJ1-1	CASSQADRGGAEAFF	TGTGCCAGCAGCCAAGCCGACAGGGGGGGTGCTGAAGCTTTCTTT
-	TRBV5-6	-	TRBJ1-6	CASSLPGGLPLRDSPLHF	TGTGCCAGCAGCTTGCCCGGAGGGCTGCCCTTAAGGGATTCACCCCTCCACTTT
-	TRBV7-2	few	TRBJ2-7	CASSPGIYPYEQYF	TGTGCCAGCAGCCCGGGGATCTACCCCTACGAGCAGTACTTC
-	TRBV2	-	TRBJ1-2	CASSGRQIYGYTF	TGTGCCAGCAGTGGACGACAGATCTATGGCTACACCTTC
TRBD1	TRBV30	-	TRBJ1-5	CAWSPSGTGGNQPQHF	TGTGCCTGGAGCCCTTCCGGGACAGGGGGAAATCAGCCCCAGCATTTT
-	TRBV4-1	-	TRBJ2-2	CASSHRQGYTGELFF	TGCGCCAGCAGCCACAGGCAGGGTTACACCGGGGAGCTGTTTTTT
-	TRBV30	-	TRBJ2-7	CAWRQGFYEQYF	TGTGCCTGGAGACAGGGTTTCTACGAGCAGTACTTC
-	TRBV6-1	once	TRBJ1-1	CASRRGKDTEAFF	TGTGCCAGCAGGAGGGGAAAGGACACTGAAGCTTTCTTT
-	TRBV5-1	-	TRBJ2-5	CASSGRKETQYF	TGCGCCAGCAGCGGGAGAAAAGAGACCCAGTACTTC
-	TRBV6-6	once	TRBJ1-2	CASSRDGYTF	TGTGCCAGCAGTCGGGATGGCTACACCTTC
TRBD1	TRBV9	once	TRBJ1-2	CASSFTRDSYGYTF	TGTGCCAGCAGCTTTACCCGGGACAGTTATGGCTACACCTTC
TRBD2	TRBV7-9	-	TRBJ2-5	CASSPRLAGDQETQYF	TGTGCCAGCAGCCCCCGACTAGCGGGAGACCAAGAGACCCAGTACTTC
-	TRBV6-5	-	TRBJ2-5	CASSYDRREIETQYF	TGTGCCAGCAGTTACGACAGAAGGGAGATAGAGACCCAGTACTTC
-	TRBV5-1	once	TRBJ1-6	CASSLEGKGSPLHF	TGCGCCAGCAGCTTGGAGGGGAAAGGGTCACCCCTCCACTTT
TRBD1	TRBV2	-	TRBJ2-7	CAIGQGSSYEQYF	TGTGCCATCGGACAGGGGAGTTCCTACGAGCAGTACTTC
-	TRBV5-6	few	TRBJ2-7	CASSLAYEQYF	TGTGCCAGCAGCTTGGCCTACGAGCAGTACTTC
TRBD2	TRBV5-1	-	TRBJ2-3	CASRAGLAGPDTQYF	TGCGCCAGCAGGGCGGGACTAGCGGGTCCAGATACGCAGTATTTT
-	TRBV30	few	TRBJ1-1	CAWSPYGVNTEAFF	TGTGCCTGGAGTCCCTACGGGGTGAACACTGAAGCTTTCTTT
TRBD1	TRBV2	-	TRBJ1-5	CASMGDRYSNQPQHF	TGTGCCAGCATGGGGGACAGGTATAGCAATCAGCCCCAGCATTTT
-	TRBV10-1	-	TRBJ1-2	CASSESFASGYTF	TGCGCCAGCAGTGAGTCCTTTGCGTCGGGCTACACCTTC
-	TRBV2	once	TRBJ1-1	CASSEAVWNTEAFF	TGTGCCAGCAGTGAAGCGGTGTGGAACACTGAAGCTTTCTTT
TRBD2	TRBV28	-	TRBJ2-7	CASSPSGSSYEQYF	TGTGCCAGCAGTCCTAGCGGGAGCTCCTACGAGCAGTACTTC
TRBD2	TRBV9	few	TRBJ2-7	CASSVSLTSGDSSYEQYF	TGTGCCAGCAGCGTATCTCTGACTAGCGGGGATAGCTCCTACGAGCAGTACTTC
-	TRBV28	-	TRBJ1-5	CASSLVEWSLSNQPQHF	TGTGCCAGCAGTTTAGTGGAGTGGTCCTTGAGCAATCAGCCCCAGCATTTT
TRBD1	TRBV11-2	-	TRBJ1-3	CASSLIPGQGFGNTIYF	TGTGCCAGCAGCTTAATTCCCGGACAGGGGTTTGGAAACACCATATATTTT
-	TRBV19	-	TRBJ1-2	CASRKGAPNYGYTF	TGTGCCAGTAGGAAAGGGGCGCCCAACTATGGCTACACCTTC
TRBD1	TRBV6-5	few	TRBJ1-2	CASSYRRDRQNYGYTF	TGTGCCAGCAGTTATCGAAGGGACAGGCAGAACTATGGCTACACCTTC
-	TRBV19	-	TRBJ1-5	CASRKSYGGAGNQPQHF	TGTGCCAGTAGGAAGTCCTACGGGGGGGCTGGGAATCAGCCCCAGCATTTT
-	TRBV5-1	-	TRBJ2-7	CASSLGRESYEQYF	TGCGCCAGCAGCTTGGGAAGGGAATCGTACGAGCAGTACTTC
TRBD2	TRBV30	-	TRBJ2-3	CAWGIAGEGDTQYF	TGTGCCTGGGGAATAGCGGGAGAGGGAGATACGCAGTATTTT
-	TRBV5-1	once	TRBJ1-2	CASSPGGGNYGYTF	TGCGCCAGCAGCCCCGGTGGGGGAAACTATGGCTACACCTTC
-	TRBV15	-	TRBJ2-2	CATSSADGELFF	TGTGCCACCAGCAGCGCGGACGGGGAGCTGTTTTTT
TRBD2	TRBV4-1	-	TRBJ2-1	CASSVGLAGFNEQFF	TGCGCCAGCAGCGTGGGACTAGCGGGTTTCAATGAGCAGTTCTTC
TRBD2	TRBV2	-	TRBJ2-5	CASSEGTSGGDQETQYF	TGTGCCAGCAGTGAGGGGACTAGCGGGGGGGATCAAGAGACCCAGTACTTC
-	TRBV5-6	-	TRBJ1-6	CASSYGNDGSSYNSPLHF	TGTGCCAGCAGCTATGGGAACGACGGGAGCTCCTATAATTCACCCCTCCACTTT
-	TRBV28	-	TRBJ1-1	CASISGRSWDYRAFF	TGTGCCAGCATAAGTGGTCGATCCTGGGACTATCGAGCTTTCTTT
TRBD1	TRBV6-1	-	TRBJ1-1	CASSENVRGYTEAFF	TGTGCCAGCAGTGAAAATGTCAGGGGGTACACTGAAGCTTTCTTT
TRBD2	TRBV5-1	-	TRBJ2-1	CASSLDPSGGSEQFF	TGCGCCAGCAGCTTGGATCCTAGCGGGGGCTCTGAGCAGTTCTTC
TRBD2	TRBV7-2	few	TRBJ2-7	CASSFHGGAVYEQYF	TGTGCCAGCAGCTTCCACGGGGGGGCCGTTTACGAGCAGTACTTC
-	TRBV5-1	-	TRBJ1-2	CASSLLGVDYGYTF	TGCGCCAGCAGCTTGTTAGGGGTGGACTATGGCTACACCTTC
TRBD1	TRBV5-4	once	TRBJ1-1	CASSPWTGGDSTPEAFF	TGTGCCAGCAGCCCATGGACAGGGGGCGATTCTACCCCTGAAGCTTTCTTT
TRBD2	TRBV2	-	TRBJ2-5	CASREELAGQETQYF	TGTGCCAGCAGGGAGGAGTTAGCGGGGCAAGAGACCCAGTACTTC